The clone carrying this T cell receptor (beta chain) was seen a single time. Only in-frame clones appear in the TCRdb table, and some are missing; sequencing was by immunoSEQ multiplex PCR. This sample has tens of thousands of clones, with 75% to 90% found just once. These data belong to a study of blood T cell repertoires in COVID-19. Germline V gene sequence: CDR1 SGHAT, CDR2 FQNNGV. Unmatched junction bases numbered 7, after V lost 4 bases and J lost 13 bases. The CDR3 is 12 residues long. The chain combines TRBV11-2 with TRBJ2-7, with 10 bases fitting TRBD1. Sequenced material: peripheral blood. This clonotype was obtained from a human donor in a cohort sampled during active COVID-19. CDR3: CASSSSRDRGYF. Here the CDR3 DNA reads TGTGCCAGCAGCTCGTCTAGGGACAGGGGTTACTTC.